These 8 T cell receptor beta chains came from one sample sequenced in a study of T cells in tuberculosis. Clones were read by immunoSEQ multiplex PCR, and TCRdb kept only the in-frame ones, dropping some. The table lists nearly 35,000 clones, approximately 93% of them singletons. What was sequenced was PBMCs. These receptors were obtained from a donor aged 10-29 years with latent tuberculosis or without tuberculosis infection.

V and J are TRBV4-2 and TRBJ1-5; 9 bases match TRBD1. CDR1 is LGHNA and CDR2 is YNFKEQ in the germline V gene. Trimming at V came to 0 bases and at J to 5 bases, leaving 11 bases not matched to a gene. The CDR3 extends over 18 amino acids. CDR3 amino acids: CASSQDPTGTGSHQPQHF. DNA of the CDR3: TGTGCCAGCAGCCAAGATCCGACCGGGACAGGGTCACATCAGCCCCAGCATTTT.

The chain links TRBV27 to TRBJ1-5; no clear D. The germline V gene encodes CDR1 MNHEY and CDR2 SMNVEV (reference sequence). CDR3 length: 13 residues. Trimming pared 2 bases from V and 6 bases from J, leaving 8 bases between. The CDR3 DNA is TGTGCCAGCAGTTTAGGGCCAGCTCAGCCCCAGCATTTT. Residues: CASSLGPAQPQHF.

The table lists this clone with a count of one. The chain is built from TRBV25-1 and TRBJ2-5; perhaps TRBD1 as D (6 bases). Germline CDR1 reads MGHDK; CDR2 reads SYGVNS. The germline V and J ends were trimmed by 7 bases and 1 base, with 19 bases remaining between them. This CDR3 has 16 amino acids. The CDR3 loop reads CASIGRGEPIQETQYF. The CDR3 nucleotides read TGTGCCAGCATCGGCAGGGGAGAGCCCATCCAAGAGACCCAGTACTTC.

The chain employs TRBV9 and TRBJ2-5; TRBD1 is a possible D gene (5 bases). Germline CDR1 reads SGDLS; CDR2 reads YYNGEE. V gave up 0 bases and J gave up 3 bases, with 9 bases separating them. The CDR3 consists of 14 residues. The CDR3 region is CASSVGRAKETQYF. DNA for the CDR3: TGTGCCAGCAGCGTAGGCAGGGCAAAAGAGACCCAGTACTTC.

The chain links TRBV7-2 to TRBJ2-7; D gene unclear. CDR1 SGHTA and CDR2 FQGNSA come from the germline V gene. Trimming removed 0 bases from V and 0 bases from J, with 3 bases in between. The CDR3 is made up of 13 amino acids. The CDR3 loop is CASSLANSYEQYF. DNA of the CDR3: TGTGCCAGCAGCTTAGCCAACTCCTACGAGCAGTACTTC.

The chain employs TRBV11-1 and TRBJ2-1; 8 positions agree with TRBD2. The CDR3 contains 17 residues. In germline, CDR1 is SGHAT, CDR2 FQDESV (reference sequence). Trimming took 6 bases from V and 6 from J; bases not matched to a gene: 16. As DNA, the CDR3 is TGTGCCAGCAGTCCGGGGGCGGGAGGCCTTAGGAGCAATGAGCAGTTCTTC. Residues: CASSPGAGGLRSNEQFF.

This clone has just one count. V usage is TRBV5-5 and J usage is TRBJ2-7; 9 nucleotides align to TRBD1. The CDR3 loop spans 15 amino acids. V shed 3 bases and J 3 bases; nucleotides not matched to a gene: 7. CDR1 is SGHKS, CDR2 YYEKEE, per germline (reference sequence). Here the CDR3 DNA reads TGTGCCAGCAGCTGGGGACAGGGTCCCGTCTACGAGCAGTACTTC. Residues: CASSWGQGPVYEQYF.

This chain joins TRBV7-8 and TRBJ2-7; perhaps TRBD2 as D (6 bases). Looked up from germline, CDR1 is SGHVS and CDR2 is FQNEAQ. V lost 1 base, J lost 3 bases, and 7 bases lay in between. There are 13 residues in the CDR3. CDR3 protein: CASSLGGVYEQYF. The CDR3 DNA sequence: TGTGCCAGCAGCTTAGGGGGGGTCTACGAGCAGTACTTC. Using reference TRBV7-8 and TRBJ2-7 for the parts outside the CDR3, the full variable domain is GAGVSQSPRYKVAKRGQDVALRCDPISGHVSLFWYQQALGQGPEFLTYFQNEAQLDKSGLPSDRFFAERPEGSVSTLKIQRTQQEDSAVYLCASSLGGVYEQYFGPGTRLTVT.